These 21 T cell receptor beta chains were all obtained from the same sample, sequenced in a study of early T cells in non-severe SARS-CoV-2 infection (dated by TCRdb to the early 2020s). Receptor libraries were prepared by 5' RACE. The instrument given in TCRdb is NextSeq 500. The public reads were quality trimmed at Q25 with fastp and then assembled into clones with MiXCR by TCRdb, keeping productive beta chains. Entries are consolidated by CDR3 protein sequence, retaining the most common genes and DNA. The sample profile shows roughly 53,000 distinct CDR3 sequences; over 9.5% of them were found once. The top ten clones comprise 4.5% to 5.5% of the sample. Sequencing was carried out using whole blood. The receptor set was obtained from an adult who was a healthcare worker with PCR-confirmed SARS-CoV-2 infection or an uninfected control (not recorded which).

The chain combines TRBV4-1 with TRBJ1-2; D is uncertain. CDR1 and CDR2 from the germline V gene are MGHRA and YSYEKL. The germline V and J ends were trimmed by 1 base and 8 bases, with 14 bases remaining between them. CDR3 size: 14 residues. CDR3 residues: CASSQATVLQGYTF. CDR3 nucleotides: TGCGCCAGCAGCCAAGCAACAGTTCTCCAAGGCTACACCTTC.

This clonotype was seen only a few times. The gene calls are TRBV2 and TRBJ2-2, with TRBD2 as a possible D gene (6 bases). The germline V gene has CDR1 SNHLY and CDR2 FYNNEI. This CDR3 comprises 13 residues. V lost 3 bases to trimming and J lost 5 bases, with 7 bases between them. The CDR3 loop reads CASSEGGTGELFF. The CDR3 DNA follows: TGTGCCAGCAGTGAGGGGGGAACCGGGGAGCTGTTTTTT.

In this sample, this clonotype turned up a few times. The chain couples TRBV6-2 or TRBV6-3 to TRBJ2-7, with 7 bases matching TRBD1. CDR3 length equals 13 residues. CDR1 is MNHEY and CDR2 is SVGEGT in the germline V gene. V lost 5 bases, J lost 7 bases, and 8 bases stayed unmatched. CDR3 sequence: CASSRDSQREQYF. In nucleotides, the CDR3 is TGTGCCAGCAGTCGGGACAGCCAACGGGAGCAGTACTTC.

This clonotype has a count of ten or more. The gene calls are TRBV12-3 or TRBV12-4 and TRBJ1-1; D perhaps matches TRBD1 (6 bases). The CDR3 covers 14 residues. The V and J ends lost 0 bases and 11 bases respectively, with 16 bases between them. The CDR3 sequence is CASSLAGGPEAAFF. CDR3 bases: TGTGCCAGCAGTTTAGCGGGGGGGCCCGAAGCGGCTTTCTTT.

This clonotype was seen ten or more times. The rearrangement joins TRBV12-3 or TRBV12-4 to TRBJ2-3, with 11 positions matching TRBD2. Trimming took 6 bases from V and 3 from J; bases not matched to a gene: 2. The CDR3 spans 14 residues. CDR3: CASRASGRTDTQYF. For the CDR3, the DNA is TGTGCCAGCAGAGCTAGCGGGAGGACAGATACGCAGTATTTT.

Many counts were recorded for this clonotype. This chain connects TRBV5-1 to TRBJ1-1, with D possibly matching TRBD1 (6 bases). V gave up 4 bases and J gave up 0 bases, with 16 bases separating them. CDR1 is SGHRS and CDR2 is YFSETQ in the germline V gene. CDR3 length: 16 residues. CDR3 sequence (DNA): TGCGCCAGCAGCCTGGACCCCCGGGACATGAACACTGAAGCTTTCTTT. It codes for CASSLDPRDMNTEAFF.

This clonotype showed up many times. The chain recombines TRBV12-3 or TRBV12-4 with TRBJ2-5; possible D gene TRBD2, 6 bases. V gave up 6 bases and J gave up 5 bases, with 19 bases separating them. This CDR3 has 15 amino acids. The CDR3 DNA reads as TGTGCCAGCAGCAAACCCGGAGGGGTCGGGGAGACCCAGTACTTC. Translation gives CASSKPGGVGETQYF.

The table lists this clonotype with a few counts. This rearrangement joins TRBV2 to TRBJ1-2; 9 nucleotides agree with TRBD1. This CDR3 comprises 12 residues. From germline, CDR1 is SNHLY and CDR2 FYNNEI. With 7 bases clipped from V and 8 bases from J, the junction kept 5 bases outside the gene matches. The CDR3 spells CASIGTGSGYTF. The CDR3 bases are TGTGCCAGCATTGGGACAGGGAGCGGCTACACCTTC.

V gene TRBV7-6 combines with J gene TRBJ2-7, with unresolved D. The CDR3 length is 13 residues. Per the germline V gene, CDR1 is SGHVS and CDR2 is FNYEAQ. V lost 2 bases and J lost 5, with 10 bases in between. CDR3 in amino acids: CASSLLVYHEQYF. The CDR3 DNA reads TGTGCCAGCAGCTTATTGGTCTACCACGAGCAGTACTTC.

The J gene is TRBJ2-5, the V gene TRBV6-1, with 7 bases that match TRBD1. Germline CDR1 reads MNHNS; CDR2 reads SASEGT. The CDR3 is made up of 14 amino acids. J gave up 4 bases and V 6 bases, and 8 bases lay outside the gene matches. CDR3 region: CASRNRDRGETQYF. CDR3 sequence (DNA): TGTGCCAGCAGAAACCGGGACAGAGGAGAGACCCAGTACTTC.

This clonotype was recorded a few times. The rearrangement joins TRBV7-2 to TRBJ2-7; D remains unclear. This CDR3 contains 14 residues. V was pared by 1 base and J by 3 bases, with 10 bases between. Germline V gene lookup returns CDR1 SGHTA and CDR2 FQGNSA. Here the CDR3 reads CASSLVLDSYEQYF. The CDR3 nucleotides read TGTGCCAGCAGCTTAGTTTTAGATAGCTACGAGCAGTACTTC.

This clonotype has a count of ten or more. The rearrangement links TRBV19 to TRBJ2-7; TRBD2 matches at 9 bases. The ends lost 4 bases at V and 1 base at J; junction bases unmatched: 8. This CDR3 is 16 amino acids long. Looked up from germline, CDR1 is LNHDA and CDR2 is SQIVND (reference sequence). CDR3 loop: CASSKIWTSESYEQYF. CDR3 in DNA: TGTGCCAGTAGTAAGATCTGGACTAGCGAATCCTACGAGCAGTACTTC.

Many counts were recorded for this clonotype. The J gene is TRBJ2-1, the V gene TRBV24-1; D ambiguous. The germline CDR1 and CDR2 sequences are KGHDR and SFDVKD. Trimming removed 1 base from V and 9 bases from J, with 6 bases in between. This CDR3 has 12 residues. The CDR3 DNA sequence: TGTGCCACCAGTGATTTAGTGGGTGAGCAGTTCTTC. Protein: CATSDLVGEQFF.

This clonotype was detected only a few times. The chain has TRBV27 and TRBJ2-2; D unresolved. The germline V and J ends were trimmed by 6 bases and 10 bases, with 9 bases remaining between them. The CDR3 loop spans 11 amino acids. CDR1 is MNHEY and CDR2 is SMNVEV in the germline V gene (reference sequence). As DNA, the CDR3 is TGTGCCAGCAGCCCTAATTCGGAGCTGTTTTTT. This translates into CASSPNSELFF.

The V gene is TRBV18, the J gene TRBJ1-1, with D possibly TRBD1 on 5 matching bases. V lost 4 bases, J lost 5 bases, and 11 bases lay in between. The CDR3 has 13 residues. Germline V gene lookup returns CDR1 KGHSH and CDR2 LQKENI. The CDR3 region has the DNA TGTGCCAGCTCACAAGTAGGGGAAACTGAAGCTTTCTTT. Amino acids: CASSQVGETEAFF.

The rearrangement links TRBV7-2 to TRBJ2-1; 10 bases map to TRBD2. The CDR3 has 15 amino acids. Germline assignment: CDR1 SGHTA and CDR2 FQGNSA. The trim removed 4 bases at V and 7 bases at J, leaving 7 bases unmatched. In nucleotides, the CDR3 is TGTGCCAGCAGCTACTCTAGCGGGAGAGCTAATGAGCAGTTCTTC. It encodes CASSYSSGRANEQFF.

The chain links TRBV29-1 to TRBJ1-1; D not resolved. Trimming cost V 7 bases and J 7 bases, with 13 bases left between them. The length of the CDR3 is 11 residues. Germline V gene data show CDR1 as SQVTM and CDR2 as ANQGSEA. In nucleotides, the CDR3 is TGCAGCGCACGCCTGGGATTTGAAGCTTTCTTT. It is translated as CSARLGFEAFF. Looking up the rest from reference TRBV29-1 and TRBJ1-1 gives the full variable domain: SAVISQKPSRDICQRGTSLTIQCQVDSQVTMMFWYRQQPGQSLTLIATANQGSEATYESGFVIDKFPISRPNLTFSTLTVSNMSPEDSSIYLCSARLGFEAFFGQGTRLTVV.

V usage is TRBV6-2 or TRBV6-3 and J usage is TRBJ2-3; 7 nucleotides agree with TRBD2. V was clipped by 8 bases and J by 5 bases; unmatched bases: 10. CDR3 length: 14 amino acids. Germline V gene lookup returns CDR1 MNHEY and CDR2 SVGEGT. The CDR3 DNA reads TGTGCCAGCTCAGGCGGCGGGAGTCAAGATACGCAGTATTTT. This codes for CASSGGGSQDTQYF.

This clonotype was observed at least ten times. The genes are TRBV7-9 and TRBJ2-7, with no clear D. Trimming took off 1 base at V and 3 bases at J, with 13 bases between the two ends. In germline, CDR1 is SEHNR, CDR2 FQNEAQ (reference sequence). There are 15 residues in the CDR3. The chain's CDR3 is CASSLGSRAYYEQYF. The CDR3 DNA follows: TGTGCCAGCAGCTTAGGCTCTCGAGCCTACTACGAGCAGTACTTC.

This clonotype was found a few times. The CDR3: CAIRQLNTEAFF. CDR3 sequence (DNA): TGTGCCATCAGACAGCTGAACACTGAAGCTTTCTTT. This rearrangement joins TRBV10-3 to TRBJ1-1, with D unresolved. Germline V gives CDR1 ENHRY, CDR2 SYGVKD. V was clipped by 6 bases and J by 0 bases, with 5 bases between them. The CDR3 runs 12 residues.

This clonotype was picked up a small number of times. This sequence joins TRBV4-2 and TRBJ2-3; 7 nucleotides line up with TRBD2. From germline, CDR1 is LGHNA and CDR2 YNFKEQ. The CDR3 consists of 16 residues. V gave up 0 bases and J gave up 2 bases; unmatched junction bases: 5. The CDR3 spells CASSQEWGGPTDTQYF. CDR3 coding DNA: TGTGCCAGCAGCCAAGAATGGGGAGGGCCCACAGATACGCAGTATTTT.